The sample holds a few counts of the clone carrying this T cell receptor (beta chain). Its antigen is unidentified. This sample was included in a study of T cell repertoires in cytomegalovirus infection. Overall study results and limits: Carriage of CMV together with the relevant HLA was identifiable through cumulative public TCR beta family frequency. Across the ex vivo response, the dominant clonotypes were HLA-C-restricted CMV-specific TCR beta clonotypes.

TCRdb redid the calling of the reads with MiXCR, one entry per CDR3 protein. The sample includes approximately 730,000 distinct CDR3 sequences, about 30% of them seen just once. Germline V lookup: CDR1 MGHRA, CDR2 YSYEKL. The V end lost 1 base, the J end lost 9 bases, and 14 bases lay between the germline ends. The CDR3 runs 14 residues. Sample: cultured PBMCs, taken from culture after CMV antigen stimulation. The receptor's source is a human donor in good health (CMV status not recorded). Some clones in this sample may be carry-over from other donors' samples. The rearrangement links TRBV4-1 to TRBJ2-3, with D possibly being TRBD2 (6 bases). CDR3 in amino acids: CASSQVGLPDTQYF. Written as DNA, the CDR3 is TGCGCCAGCAGCCAAGTGGGACTCCCGGACACGCAGTATTTT.